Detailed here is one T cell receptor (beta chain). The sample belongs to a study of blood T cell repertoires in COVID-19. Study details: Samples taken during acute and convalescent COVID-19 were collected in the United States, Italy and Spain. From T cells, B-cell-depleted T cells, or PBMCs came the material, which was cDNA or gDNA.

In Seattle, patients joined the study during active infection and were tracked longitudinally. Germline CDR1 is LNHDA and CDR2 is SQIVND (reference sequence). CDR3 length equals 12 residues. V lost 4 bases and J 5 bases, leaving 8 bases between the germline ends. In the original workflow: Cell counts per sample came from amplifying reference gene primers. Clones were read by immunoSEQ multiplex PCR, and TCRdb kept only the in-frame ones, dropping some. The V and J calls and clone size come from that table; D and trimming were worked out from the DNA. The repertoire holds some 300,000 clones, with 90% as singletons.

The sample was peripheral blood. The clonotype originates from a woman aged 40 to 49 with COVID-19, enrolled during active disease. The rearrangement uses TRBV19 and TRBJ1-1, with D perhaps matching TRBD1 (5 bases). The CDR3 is CASSTGTTEAFF. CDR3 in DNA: TGTGCCAGTAGTACGGGGACTACTGAAGCTTTCTTT.